This record looks at one TCR beta chain sequence and its context. Using immunoSEQ multiplex PCR, the repertoire was profiled, and TCRdb retains in-frame clones only, with some absent. The table shows 150,000 to 200,000 clones, with roughly 86% occurring only once. The CDR3 loop spans 16 amino acids. With 6 bases removed from V and 7 bases from J, the gap between germline ends came to 24 bases. Germline V gene lookup returns CDR1 PRHDT and CDR2 FYEKMQ (reference sequence). The sample comes from a study of blood T cell repertoires in COVID-19. J is TRBJ2-5 and V is TRBV13; D perhaps matches TRBD2 (5 bases). The sequence derives from a man between 65 and 85 years old with acute or convalescent COVID-19. Sample: peripheral blood. The CDR3 DNA sequence: TGTGCCAGCAGTCCTGCCCAGGACTCCCCTTTATGGACCCAGTACTTC. Protein product: CASSPAQDSPLWTQYF.